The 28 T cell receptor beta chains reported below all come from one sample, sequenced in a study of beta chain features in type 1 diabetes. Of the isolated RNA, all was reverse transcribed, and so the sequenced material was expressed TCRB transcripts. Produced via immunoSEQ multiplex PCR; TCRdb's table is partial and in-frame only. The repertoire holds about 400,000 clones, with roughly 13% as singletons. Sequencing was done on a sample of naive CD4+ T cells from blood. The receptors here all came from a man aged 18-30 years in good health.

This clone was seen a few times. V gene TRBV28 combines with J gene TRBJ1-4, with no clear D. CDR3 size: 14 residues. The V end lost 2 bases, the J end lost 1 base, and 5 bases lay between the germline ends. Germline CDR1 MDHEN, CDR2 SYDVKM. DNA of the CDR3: TGTGCCAGCAGTTTAAGCGGAACTAATGAAAAACTGTTTTTT. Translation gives CASSLSGTNEKLFF. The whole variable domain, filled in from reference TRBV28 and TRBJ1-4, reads DVKVTQSSRYLVKRTGEKVFLECVQDMDHENMFWYRQDPGLGLRLIYFSYDVKMKEKGDIPEGYSVSREKKERFSLILESASTNQTSMYLCASSLSGTNEKLFFGSGTQLSVL.

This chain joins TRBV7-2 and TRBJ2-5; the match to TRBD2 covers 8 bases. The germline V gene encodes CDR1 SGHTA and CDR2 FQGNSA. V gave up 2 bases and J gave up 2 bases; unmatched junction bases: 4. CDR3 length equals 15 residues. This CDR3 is CASSLQASGQETQYF. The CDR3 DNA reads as TGTGCCAGCAGCTTACAGGCTAGCGGGCAAGAGACCCAGTACTTC.

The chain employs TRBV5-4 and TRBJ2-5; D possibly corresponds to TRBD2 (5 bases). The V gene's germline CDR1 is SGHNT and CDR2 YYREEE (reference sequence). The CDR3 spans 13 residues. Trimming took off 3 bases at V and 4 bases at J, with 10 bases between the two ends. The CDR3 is CASSSGLGETQYF. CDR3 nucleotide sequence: TGTGCCAGCAGCTCCGGACTCGGAGAGACCCAGTACTTC.

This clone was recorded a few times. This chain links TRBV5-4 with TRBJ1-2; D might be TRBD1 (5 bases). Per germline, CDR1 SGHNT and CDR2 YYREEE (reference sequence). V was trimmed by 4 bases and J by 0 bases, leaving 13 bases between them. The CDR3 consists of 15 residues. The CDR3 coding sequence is TGTGCCAGCAGCCGCCCCGGGACTACTAACTATGGCTACACCTTC. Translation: CASSRPGTTNYGYTF.

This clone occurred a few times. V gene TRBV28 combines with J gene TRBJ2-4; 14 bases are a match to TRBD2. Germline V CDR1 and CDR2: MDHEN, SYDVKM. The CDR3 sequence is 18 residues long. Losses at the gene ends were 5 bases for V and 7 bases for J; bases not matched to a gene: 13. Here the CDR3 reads CASSRPGLAGAIVNIQYF. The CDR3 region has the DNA TGTGCCAGCAGTCGCCCGGGACTAGCGGGAGCAATAGTGAACATTCAGTACTTC.

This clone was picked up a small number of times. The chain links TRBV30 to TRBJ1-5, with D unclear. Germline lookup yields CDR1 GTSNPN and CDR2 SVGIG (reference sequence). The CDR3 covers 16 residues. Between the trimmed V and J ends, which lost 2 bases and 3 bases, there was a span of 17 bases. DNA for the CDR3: TGTGCCTGGAGTATCACTGGAAACAGATACAATCAGCCCCAGCATTTT. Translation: CAWSITGNRYNQPQHF.

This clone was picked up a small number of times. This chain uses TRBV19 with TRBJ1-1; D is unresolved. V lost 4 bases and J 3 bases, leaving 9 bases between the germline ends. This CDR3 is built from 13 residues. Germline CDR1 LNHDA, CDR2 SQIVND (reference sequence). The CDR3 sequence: CASSTTRDTEAFF. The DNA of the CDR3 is TGTGCCAGTAGTACCACACGGGACACTGAAGCTTTCTTT.

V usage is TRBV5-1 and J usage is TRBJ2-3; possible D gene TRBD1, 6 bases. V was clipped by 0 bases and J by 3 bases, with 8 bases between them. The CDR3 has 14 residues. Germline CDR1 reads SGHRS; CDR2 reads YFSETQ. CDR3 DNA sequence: TGCGCCAGCAGCTTGGAACAGGGTACAGATACGCAGTATTTT. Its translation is CASSLEQGTDTQYF.

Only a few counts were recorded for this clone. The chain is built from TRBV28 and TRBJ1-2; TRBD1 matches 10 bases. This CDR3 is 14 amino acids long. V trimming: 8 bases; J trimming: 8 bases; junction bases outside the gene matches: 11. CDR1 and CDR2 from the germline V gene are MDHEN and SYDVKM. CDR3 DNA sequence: TGTGCCAGCGGCGGGGACAGGGGATTTAGAGGCTACACCTTC. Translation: CASGGDRGFRGYTF.

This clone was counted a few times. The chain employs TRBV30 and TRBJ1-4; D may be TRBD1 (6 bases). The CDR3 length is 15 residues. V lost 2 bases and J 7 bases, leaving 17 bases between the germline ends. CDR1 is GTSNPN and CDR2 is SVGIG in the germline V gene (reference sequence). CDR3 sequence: CAWSTGRGSGEKLFF. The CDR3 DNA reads TGTGCCTGGAGTACCGGGAGGGGGTCTGGTGAAAAACTGTTTTTT.

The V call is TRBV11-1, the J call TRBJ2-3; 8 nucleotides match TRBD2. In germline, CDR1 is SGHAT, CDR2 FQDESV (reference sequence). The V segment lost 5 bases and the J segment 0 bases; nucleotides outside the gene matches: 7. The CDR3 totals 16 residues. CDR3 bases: TGTGCCAGCAGCATGCAACTAGCGGAAAGCACAGATACGCAGTATTTT. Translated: CASSMQLAESTDTQYF.

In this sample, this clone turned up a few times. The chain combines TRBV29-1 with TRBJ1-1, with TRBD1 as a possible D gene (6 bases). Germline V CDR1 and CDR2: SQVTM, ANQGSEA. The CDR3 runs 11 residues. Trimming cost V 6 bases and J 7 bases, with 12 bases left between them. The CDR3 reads CSVTWTDEAFF. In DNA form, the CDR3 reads TGCAGCGTGACGTGGACAGATGAAGCTTTCTTT.

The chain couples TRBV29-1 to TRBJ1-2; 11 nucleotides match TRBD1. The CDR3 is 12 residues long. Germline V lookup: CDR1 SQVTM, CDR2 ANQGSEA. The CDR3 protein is CRGQGARVGYTF. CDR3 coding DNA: TGCAGAGGACAGGGGGCGAGAGTAGGCTACACCTTC.

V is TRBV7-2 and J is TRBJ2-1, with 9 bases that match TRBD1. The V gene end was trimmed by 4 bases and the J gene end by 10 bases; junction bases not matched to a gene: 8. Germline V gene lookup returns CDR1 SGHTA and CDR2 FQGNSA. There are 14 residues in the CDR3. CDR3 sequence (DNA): TGTGCCAGCAGCTCTACCGGGACAGGGACCGAGCAGTTCTTC. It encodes CASSSTGTGTEQFF.

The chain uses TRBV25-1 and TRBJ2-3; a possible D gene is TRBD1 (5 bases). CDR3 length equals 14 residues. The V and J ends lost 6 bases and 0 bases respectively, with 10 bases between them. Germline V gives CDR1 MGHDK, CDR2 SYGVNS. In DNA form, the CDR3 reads TGTGCCAGCAGCCCGACAGCTAGCACAGATACGCAGTATTTT. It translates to CASSPTASTDTQYF.

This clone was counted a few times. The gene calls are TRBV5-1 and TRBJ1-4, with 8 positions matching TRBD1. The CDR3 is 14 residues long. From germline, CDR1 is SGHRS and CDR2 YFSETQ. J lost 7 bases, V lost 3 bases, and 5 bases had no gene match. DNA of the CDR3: TGCGCCAGCAGCTCTGGACAGGGAGGTGAAAAACTGTTTTTT. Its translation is CASSSGQGGEKLFF.

The CDR3 loop reads CASSGGLAGTNNEQFF. CDR3 nucleotides: TGTGCCAGTAGTGGGGGACTAGCGGGTACCAACAATGAGCAGTTCTTC. The J gene is TRBJ2-1, the V gene TRBV19; 12 bases fit TRBD2. Germline values: CDR1 LNHDA, CDR2 SQIVND (reference sequence). The length of the CDR3 is 16 residues. The J segment lost 5 bases and the V segment lost 5 bases, leaving 7 bases of the junction unmatched.

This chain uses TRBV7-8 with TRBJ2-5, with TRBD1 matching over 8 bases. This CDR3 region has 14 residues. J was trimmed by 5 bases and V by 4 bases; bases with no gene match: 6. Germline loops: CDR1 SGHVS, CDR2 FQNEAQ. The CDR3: CASSSWTGRETQYF. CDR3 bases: TGTGCCAGCAGCTCCTGGACAGGGCGGGAGACCCAGTACTTC. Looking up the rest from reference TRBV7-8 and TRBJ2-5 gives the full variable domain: GAGVSQSPRYKVAKRGQDVALRCDPISGHVSLFWYQQALGQGPEFLTYFQNEAQLDKSGLPSDRFFAERPEGSVSTLKIQRTQQEDSAVYLCASSSWTGRETQYFGPGTRLLVL.

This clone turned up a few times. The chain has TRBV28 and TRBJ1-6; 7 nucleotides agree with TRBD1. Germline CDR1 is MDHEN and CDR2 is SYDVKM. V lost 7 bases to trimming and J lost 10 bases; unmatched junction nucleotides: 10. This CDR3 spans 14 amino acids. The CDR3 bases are TGTGCCAGCACCACAGGGGTTTTGCAATCACCCCTCCACTTT. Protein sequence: CASTTGVLQSPLHF.

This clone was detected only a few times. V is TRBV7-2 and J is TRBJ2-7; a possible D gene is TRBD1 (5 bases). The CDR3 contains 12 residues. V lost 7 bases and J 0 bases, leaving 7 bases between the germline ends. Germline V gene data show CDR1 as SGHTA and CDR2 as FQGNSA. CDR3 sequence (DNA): TGTGCCAGCAAGGACAACTCCTACGAGCAGTACTTC. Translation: CASKDNSYEQYF. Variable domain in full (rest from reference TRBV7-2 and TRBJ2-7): GAGVSQSPSNKVTEKGKDVELRCDPISGHTALYWYRQSLGQGLEFLIYFQGNSAPDKSGLPSDRFSAERTGGSVSTLTIQRTQQEDSAVYLCASKDNSYEQYFGPGTRLTVT.

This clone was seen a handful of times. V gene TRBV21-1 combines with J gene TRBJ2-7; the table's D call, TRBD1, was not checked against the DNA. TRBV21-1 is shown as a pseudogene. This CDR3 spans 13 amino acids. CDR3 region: CASGTPGDYEQYF. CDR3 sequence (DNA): TGTGCCAGCGGCACACCAGGGGATTACGAGCAGTACTTC.

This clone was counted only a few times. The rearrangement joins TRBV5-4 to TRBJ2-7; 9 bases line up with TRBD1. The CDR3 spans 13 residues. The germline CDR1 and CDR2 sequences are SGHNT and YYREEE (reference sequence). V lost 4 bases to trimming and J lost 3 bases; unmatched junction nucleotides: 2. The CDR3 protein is CASSPTGGYEQYF. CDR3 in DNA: TGTGCCAGCAGCCCGACAGGGGGCTACGAGCAGTACTTC.

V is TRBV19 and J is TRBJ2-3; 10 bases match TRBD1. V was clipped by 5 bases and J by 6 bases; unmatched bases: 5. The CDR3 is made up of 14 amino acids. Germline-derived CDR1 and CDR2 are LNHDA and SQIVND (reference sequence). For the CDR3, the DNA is TGTGCCAGTAGTCTTGGACAGGGGGTGGATACGCAGTATTTT. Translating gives CASSLGQGVDTQYF. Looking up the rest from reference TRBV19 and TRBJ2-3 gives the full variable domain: DGGITQSPKYLFRKEGQNVTLSCEQNLNHDAMYWYRQDPGQGLRLIYYSQIVNDFQKGDIAEGYSVSREKKESFPLTVTSAQKNPTAFYLCASSLGQGVDTQYFGPGTRLTVL.

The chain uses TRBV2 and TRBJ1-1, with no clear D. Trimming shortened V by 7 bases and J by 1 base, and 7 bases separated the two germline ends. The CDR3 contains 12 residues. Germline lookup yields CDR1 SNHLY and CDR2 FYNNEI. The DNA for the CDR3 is TGTGCCAGCATGGCAGAGAACACTGAAGCTTTCTTT. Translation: CASMAENTEAFF.

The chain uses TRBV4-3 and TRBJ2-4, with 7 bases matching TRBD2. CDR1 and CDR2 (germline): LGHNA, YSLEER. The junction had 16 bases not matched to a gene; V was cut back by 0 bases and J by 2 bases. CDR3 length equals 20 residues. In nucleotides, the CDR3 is TGCGCCAGCAGCCAAGATATCTCTCGTGTGACTAGCCTAACCAAAAACATTCAGTACTTC. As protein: CASSQDISRVTSLTKNIQYF.

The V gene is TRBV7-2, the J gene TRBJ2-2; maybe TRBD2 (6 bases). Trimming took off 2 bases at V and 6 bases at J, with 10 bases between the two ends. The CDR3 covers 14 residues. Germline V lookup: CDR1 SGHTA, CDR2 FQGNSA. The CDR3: CASSLNWGAGELFF. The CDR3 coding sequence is TGTGCCAGCAGCTTAAATTGGGGGGCCGGGGAGCTGTTTTTT.

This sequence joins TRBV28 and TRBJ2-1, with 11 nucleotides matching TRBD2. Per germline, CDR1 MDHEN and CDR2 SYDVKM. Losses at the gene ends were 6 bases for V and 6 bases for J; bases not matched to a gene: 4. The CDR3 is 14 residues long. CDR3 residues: CASSGTSGINEQFF. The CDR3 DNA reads TGTGCCAGCAGCGGGACTAGCGGTATCAATGAGCAGTTCTTC.

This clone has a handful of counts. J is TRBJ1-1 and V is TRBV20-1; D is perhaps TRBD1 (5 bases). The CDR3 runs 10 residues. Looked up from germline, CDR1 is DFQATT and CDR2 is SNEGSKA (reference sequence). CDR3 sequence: CRSGGTEAFF. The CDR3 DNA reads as TGCAGGTCCGGGGGCACTGAAGCTTTCTTT.